This T cell receptor beta chain was recorded in a study of blood T cells in healthy people across ages. General observations from the study: Long-lived donors carried more naive CD4+ cells and greater diversity than aged donors.

PCR was performed a second time for about 7 to 11 cycles using a sample-barcoded 5' primer and a J-beta primer mix. In TCRdb, the 5' RACE reads were re-called with MiXCR into one record per CDR3 protein. The sample records approximately 2,000,000 distinct CDR3 sequences, approximately 39% being singletons. Concerning this clonotype: Its antigen is not known.

Those donating, healthy Caucasian individuals from Russia, were aged 6 to 90. CDR3 length: 15 amino acids. After removal of 5 bases from V and 13 bases from J, the junction contained 16 bases not matched to a gene. The specimen sequenced was blood. J is TRBJ2-4 and V is TRBV12-3 or TRBV12-4; 8 bases fit TRBD1. The clonotype comes from a human donor in good health. The CDR3 sequence is CASSHRGTRYNEQYF. The CDR3 coding sequence is TGTGCCAGCAGTCACAGGGGGACACGGTACAATGAGCAGTACTTC.